This TCR beta chain was identified in a study of T cell responses to AZD1222 COVID-19 vaccine. Clones were read by immunoSEQ multiplex PCR, and TCRdb kept only the in-frame ones, dropping some. The sample contains some 16,000 clones, over 60% of which appear only once. The V end lost 6 bases, the J end lost 4 bases, and 11 bases lay between the germline ends. The germline gives CDR1 LGHDT, CDR2 YNNKEL (reference sequence). This CDR3 is built from 13 residues. Here the sequenced sample was peripheral blood, taken 28 days after the second AZD1222 dose. This sequence originates from an adult who received the AZD1222 COVID-19 vaccine. The genes are TRBV3-1 (or the pseudogene TRBV3-2) and TRBJ2-3; no clear D gene. CDR3 sequence reads: CASSESGPDTQYF. The CDR3 coding sequence is TGTGCCAGCAGTGAGTCCGGGCCAGATACGCAGTATTTT.